The clone carrying this T cell receptor beta chain was picked up a small number of times. V shed 4 bases, J shed 0 bases, and the junction held 4 bases outside the gene matches. Germline CDR1 is SGHRS and CDR2 is YFSETQ. The CDR3 sequence is 15 residues long. It was with 60 Vbeta and 13 Jbeta primers that the PCR ran. Here immunoSEQ multiplex PCR was the method, and the copy in TCRdb shows in-frame clones only, minus some. The top ten hold around 3.6% of the sample, which has roughly 73,000 clones, around 82% seen once. Donors were ostensibly healthy at sampling, although undocumented immune exposures were probable. This record belongs to a study of cytomegalovirus exposure and HLA in healthy donors.

The chain uses TRBV5-1 and TRBJ1-3; 7 bases are shared with TRBD1. The sequencing input was PBMCs. This TCR came from a man aged 40-49 years in good health and CMV-seronegative. This CDR3 reads CASSRGQVSGNTIYF. CDR3 DNA sequence: TGCGCCAGCAGCCGAGGACAGGTCTCTGGAAACACCATATATTTT.